A single sample is the source of the 10 T cell receptor beta chains below, sequenced in a study of patients and donors after allogeneic stem cell transplantation. TCRdb passed the RT-PCR reads through MiXCR, listing each CDR3 protein once. The profile shows more than 850,000 distinct CDR3 sequences, more than 15% of them singletons. Sequenced input: blood, either unsorted or a sorted T cell fraction (not recorded which). Source of these receptors: a human donor who was either an allogeneic HSCT recipient or a stem cell or donor lymphocyte infusion donor (not recorded which). It is not recorded whose cells these are; they may come from a transplant donor.

This clonotype was seen a few times. V and J are TRBV29-1 and TRBJ2-7; 7 bases agree with TRBD1. The germline CDR1 and CDR2 sequences are SQVTM and ANQGSEA. The CDR3 has 14 amino acids. The V gene end was trimmed by 3 bases and the J gene end by 3 bases; junction bases not matched to a gene: 8. Here the CDR3 reads CSVDRDSSFYEQYF. DNA of the CDR3: TGCAGCGTTGACCGGGACAGCTCTTTCTACGAGCAGTACTTC.

This chain joins TRBV5-1 and TRBJ2-2; TRBD2 is a possible D gene (5 bases). The CDR3 has 16 residues. V was shortened by 2 bases and J by 1 base, with 12 bases between the two germline ends. Germline V gene lookup returns CDR1 SGHRS and CDR2 YFSETQ. CDR3 loop: CASSLVTTKNTGELFF. CDR3 nucleotide sequence: TGCGCCAGCAGCTTAGTGACTACTAAGAACACCGGGGAGCTGTTTTTT.

The chain is built from TRBV13 and TRBJ2-1; possibly TRBD1 or TRBD2 for D (5 bases each). With 5 bases removed from V and 7 bases from J, the gap between germline ends came to 15 bases. The CDR3 spans 14 residues. The germline V gene has CDR1 PRHDT and CDR2 FYEKMQ (reference sequence). CDR3 in amino acids: CASSRRGDANEQFF. CDR3 DNA: TGTGCCAGCAGCCGCCGGGGCGATGCGAATGAGCAGTTCTTC.

Only a few counts were recorded for this clonotype. The chain uses TRBV6-1 and TRBJ2-1; a possible D gene is TRBD2 (7 bases). V shed 5 bases and J shed 7 bases, with 15 bases lying between them. The CDR3 runs 14 residues. Germline values: CDR1 MNHNS, CDR2 SASEGT. The CDR3 loop reads CASSRAGALNEQFF. CDR3 bases: TGTGCCAGCAGTCGCGCGGGGGCGTTAAATGAGCAGTTCTTC.

The chain carries TRBV11-1 and TRBJ2-2; D may be TRBD1 (6 bases). CDR3 length equals 17 residues. Trimming removed 1 base from V and 4 bases from J, with 16 bases in between. Looked up from germline, CDR1 is SGHAT and CDR2 is FQDESV (reference sequence). In nucleotides, the CDR3 is TGTGCCAGCAGCTTAGTCGCCAGGGGTTCGGGCACCGGGGAGCTGTTTTTT. It specifies CASSLVARGSGTGELFF.

There are a few counts of this clonotype. V gene TRBV24-1 combines with J gene TRBJ2-1; D is unclear. Germline V gene lookup returns CDR1 KGHDR and CDR2 SFDVKD. The CDR3 runs 16 residues. Trimming removed 5 bases from V and 7 bases from J, with 20 bases in between. CDR3 nucleotide sequence: TGTGCCACCAGTGTGTCGACTCGGACCCCTACTAATGAGCAGTTCTTC. Protein sequence: CATSVSTRTPTNEQFF.

This clonotype turned up a few times. The V and J genes are TRBV29-1 and TRBJ1-5; possibly TRBD1 for D (5 bases). The V and J ends lost 6 bases and 5 bases respectively, with 14 bases between them. The CDR3 runs 13 residues. The germline V gene has CDR1 SQVTM and CDR2 ANQGSEA. Written as DNA, the CDR3 is TGCAGCGTCTCGTCGGGGGGTGATCAGCCCCAGCATTTT. The encoded protein is CSVSSGGDQPQHF.

DNA of the CDR3: TGCAGCGCCCACAGGGGCCTGAACACTGAAGCTTTCTTT. Translating gives CSAHRGLNTEAFF. V is TRBV29-1 and J is TRBJ1-1, with 7 bases that match TRBD1. The length of the CDR3 is 13 residues. Unmatched junction bases numbered 5, after V lost 7 bases and J lost 0 bases. Per germline, CDR1 SQVTM and CDR2 ANQGSEA.

This clonotype appeared a few times. This rearrangement joins TRBV20-1 to TRBJ1-5, with TRBD1 matching 7 bases. CDR3 size: 15 residues. Germline V gene sequence: CDR1 DFQATT, CDR2 SNEGSKA (reference sequence). With 5 bases clipped from V and 7 bases from J, the junction kept 14 bases outside the gene matches. CDR3 residues: CSAGRTGKWYQPQHF. CDR3 coding DNA: TGCAGTGCTGGGAGGACAGGAAAGTGGTACCAGCCCCAGCATTTT.

This clonotype appeared a few times. CDR3 sequence reads: CASSLAGFNRGYTF. The CDR3 nucleotides read TGTGCCAGCAGCTTAGCGGGGTTTAATCGTGGCTACACCTTC. The chain uses TRBV7-9 and TRBJ1-2; D not certain. Per the germline V gene, CDR1 is SEHNR and CDR2 is FQNEAQ (reference sequence). This CDR3 has 14 residues. The V end lost 0 bases, the J end lost 7 bases, and 12 bases lay between the germline ends.